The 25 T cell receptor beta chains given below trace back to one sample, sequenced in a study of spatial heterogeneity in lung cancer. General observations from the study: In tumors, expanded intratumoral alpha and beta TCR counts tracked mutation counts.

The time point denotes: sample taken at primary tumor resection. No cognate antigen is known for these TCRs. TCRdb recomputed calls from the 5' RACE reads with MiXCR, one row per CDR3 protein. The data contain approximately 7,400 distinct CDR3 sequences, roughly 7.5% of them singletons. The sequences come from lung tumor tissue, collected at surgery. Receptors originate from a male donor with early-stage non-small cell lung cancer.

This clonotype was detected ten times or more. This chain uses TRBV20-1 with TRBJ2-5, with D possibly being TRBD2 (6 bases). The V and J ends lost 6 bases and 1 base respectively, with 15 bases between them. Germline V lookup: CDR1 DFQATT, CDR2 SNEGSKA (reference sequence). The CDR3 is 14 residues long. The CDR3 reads CSATKRGLQETQYF. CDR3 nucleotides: TGCAGTGCCACTAAGAGGGGACTCCAAGAGACCCAGTACTTC.

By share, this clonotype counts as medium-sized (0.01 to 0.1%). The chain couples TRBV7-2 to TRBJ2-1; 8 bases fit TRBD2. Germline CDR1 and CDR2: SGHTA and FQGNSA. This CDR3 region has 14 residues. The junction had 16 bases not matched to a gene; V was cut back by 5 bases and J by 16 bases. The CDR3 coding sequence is TGTGCCAGCAGCCCCGGGGGGGAAATCCGGGAGAAATTCTTC. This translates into CASSPGGEIREKFF.

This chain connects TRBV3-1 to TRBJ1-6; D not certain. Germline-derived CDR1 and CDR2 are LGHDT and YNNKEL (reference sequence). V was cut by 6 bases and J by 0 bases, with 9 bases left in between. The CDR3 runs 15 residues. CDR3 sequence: CASRAGSSYNSPLHF. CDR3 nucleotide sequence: TGTGCCAGCAGGGCCGGAAGCTCCTATAATTCACCCCTCCACTTT.

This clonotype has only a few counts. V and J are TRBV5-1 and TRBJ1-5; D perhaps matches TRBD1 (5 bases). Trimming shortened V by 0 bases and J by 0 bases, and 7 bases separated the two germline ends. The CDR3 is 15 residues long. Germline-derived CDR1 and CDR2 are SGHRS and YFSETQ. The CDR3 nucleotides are TGCGCCAGCAGCTTGGGAGACAGTAGCAATCAGCCCCAGCATTTT. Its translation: CASSLGDSSNQPQHF.

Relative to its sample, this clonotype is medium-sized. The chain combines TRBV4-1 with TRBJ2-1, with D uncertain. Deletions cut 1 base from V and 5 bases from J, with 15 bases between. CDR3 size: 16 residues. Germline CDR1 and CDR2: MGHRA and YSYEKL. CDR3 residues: CASSQGPAVGDNEQFF. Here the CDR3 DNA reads TGCGCCAGCAGCCAAGGGCCAGCCGTTGGCGACAATGAGCAGTTCTTC.

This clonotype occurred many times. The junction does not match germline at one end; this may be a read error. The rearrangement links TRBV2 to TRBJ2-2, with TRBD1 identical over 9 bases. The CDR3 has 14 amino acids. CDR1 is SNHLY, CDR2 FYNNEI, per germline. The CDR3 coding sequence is TGTGCCAGCAGCGAAGGACAGGGGTACGGGGAGCTGTTTTTT. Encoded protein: CASSEGQGYGELFF.

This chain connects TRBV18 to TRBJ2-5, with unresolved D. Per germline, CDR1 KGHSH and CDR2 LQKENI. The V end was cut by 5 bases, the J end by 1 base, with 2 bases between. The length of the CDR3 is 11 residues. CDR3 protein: CASSVQETQYF. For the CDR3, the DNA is TGTGCCAGCTCAGTCCAAGAGACCCAGTACTTC.

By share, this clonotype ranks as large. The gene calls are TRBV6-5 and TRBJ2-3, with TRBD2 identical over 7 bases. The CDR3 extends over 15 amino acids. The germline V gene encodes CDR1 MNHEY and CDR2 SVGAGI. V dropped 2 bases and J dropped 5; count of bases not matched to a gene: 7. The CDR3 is CASSYGAGVVDTQYF. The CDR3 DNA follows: TGTGCCAGCAGTTACGGTGCGGGAGTGGTAGATACGCAGTATTTT.

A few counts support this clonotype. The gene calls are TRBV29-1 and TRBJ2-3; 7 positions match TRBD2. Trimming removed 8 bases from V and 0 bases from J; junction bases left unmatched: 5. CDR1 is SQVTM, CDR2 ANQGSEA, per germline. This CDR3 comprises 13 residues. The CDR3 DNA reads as TGCAGCTCCCGGGAGGATAGCACAGATACGCAGTATTTT. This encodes CSSREDSTDTQYF.

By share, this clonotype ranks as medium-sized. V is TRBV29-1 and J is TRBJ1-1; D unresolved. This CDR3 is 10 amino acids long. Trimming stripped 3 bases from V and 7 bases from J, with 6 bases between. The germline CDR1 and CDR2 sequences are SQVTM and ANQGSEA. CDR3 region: CSVEGDEAFF. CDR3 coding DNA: TGCAGCGTTGAGGGAGATGAAGCTTTCTTT.

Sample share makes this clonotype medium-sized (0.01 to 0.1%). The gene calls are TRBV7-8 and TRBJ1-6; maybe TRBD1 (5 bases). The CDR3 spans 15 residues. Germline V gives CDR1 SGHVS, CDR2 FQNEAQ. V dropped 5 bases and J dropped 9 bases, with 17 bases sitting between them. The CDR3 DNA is TGTGCCAGCAGCCAAAGGGAGGGGAACGGTTCACCCCTCCACTTT. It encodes CASSQREGNGSPLHF.

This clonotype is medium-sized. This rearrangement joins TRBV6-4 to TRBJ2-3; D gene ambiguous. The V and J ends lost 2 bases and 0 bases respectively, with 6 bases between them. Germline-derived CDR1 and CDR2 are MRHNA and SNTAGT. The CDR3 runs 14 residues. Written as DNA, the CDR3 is TGTGCCAGCAGTGACGACGGGAGCACAGATACGCAGTATTTT. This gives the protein CASSDDGSTDTQYF.

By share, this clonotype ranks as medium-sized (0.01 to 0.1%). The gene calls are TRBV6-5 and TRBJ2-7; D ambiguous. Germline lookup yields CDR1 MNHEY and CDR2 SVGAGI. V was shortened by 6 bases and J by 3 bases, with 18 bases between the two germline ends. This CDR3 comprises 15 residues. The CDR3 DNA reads TGTGCCAGCAGCCACCAGCCCGACCCACACTACGAGCAGTACTTC. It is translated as CASSHQPDPHYEQYF.

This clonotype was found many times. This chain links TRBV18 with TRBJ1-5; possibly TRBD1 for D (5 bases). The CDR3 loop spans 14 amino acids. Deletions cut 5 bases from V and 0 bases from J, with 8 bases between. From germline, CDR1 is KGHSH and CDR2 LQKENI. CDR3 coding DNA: TGTGCCAGCTCAGAGGGGTATAGCAATCAGCCCCAGCATTTT. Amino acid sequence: CASSEGYSNQPQHF.

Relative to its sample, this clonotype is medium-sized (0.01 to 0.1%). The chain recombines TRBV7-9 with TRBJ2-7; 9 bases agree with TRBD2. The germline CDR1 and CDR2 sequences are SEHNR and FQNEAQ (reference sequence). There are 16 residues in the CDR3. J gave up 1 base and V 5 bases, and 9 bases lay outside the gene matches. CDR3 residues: CASSEYSGSDSYEQYF. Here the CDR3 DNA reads TGTGCCAGCAGCGAATATAGCGGGAGTGATTCCTACGAGCAGTACTTC.

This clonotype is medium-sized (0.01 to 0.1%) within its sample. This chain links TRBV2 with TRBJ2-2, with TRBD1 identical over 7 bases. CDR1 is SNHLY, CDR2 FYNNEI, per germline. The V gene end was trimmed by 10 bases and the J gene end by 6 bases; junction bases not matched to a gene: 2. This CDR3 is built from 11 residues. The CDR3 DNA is TGTGCCACCCAGGGGGCCGGGGAGCTGTTTTTT. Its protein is CATQGAGELFF. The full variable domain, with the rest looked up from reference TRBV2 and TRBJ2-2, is EPEVTQTPSHQVTQMGQEVILRCVPISNHLYFYWYRQILGQKVEFLVSFYNNEISEKSEIFDDQFSVERPDGSNFTLKIRSTKLEDSAMYFCATQGAGELFFGEGSRLTVL.

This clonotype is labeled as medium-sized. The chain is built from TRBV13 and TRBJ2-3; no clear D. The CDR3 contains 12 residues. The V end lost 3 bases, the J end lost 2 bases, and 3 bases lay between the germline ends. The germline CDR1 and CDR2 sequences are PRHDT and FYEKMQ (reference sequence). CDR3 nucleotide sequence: TGTGCCAGCAGCTTCGTCACAGATACGCAGTATTTT. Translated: CASSFVTDTQYF.

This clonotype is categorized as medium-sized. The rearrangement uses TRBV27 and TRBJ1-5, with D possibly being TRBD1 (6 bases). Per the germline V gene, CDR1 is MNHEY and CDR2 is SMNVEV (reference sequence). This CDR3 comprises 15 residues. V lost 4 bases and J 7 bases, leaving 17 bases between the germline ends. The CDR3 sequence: CASSSTGSVVQPQHF. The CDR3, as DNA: TGTGCCAGCAGTTCCACAGGGTCAGTAGTCCAGCCCCAGCATTTT.

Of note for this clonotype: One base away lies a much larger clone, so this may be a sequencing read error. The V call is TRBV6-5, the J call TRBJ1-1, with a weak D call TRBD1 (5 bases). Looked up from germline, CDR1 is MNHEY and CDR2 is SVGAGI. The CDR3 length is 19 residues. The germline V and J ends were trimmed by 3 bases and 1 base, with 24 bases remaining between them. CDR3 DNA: TGTGCCAGCAGTTATGATCAGGGTAGTTCCGTCCTGCGGAACACTGAAGCTTTCTTT. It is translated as CASSYDQGSSVLRNTEAFF.

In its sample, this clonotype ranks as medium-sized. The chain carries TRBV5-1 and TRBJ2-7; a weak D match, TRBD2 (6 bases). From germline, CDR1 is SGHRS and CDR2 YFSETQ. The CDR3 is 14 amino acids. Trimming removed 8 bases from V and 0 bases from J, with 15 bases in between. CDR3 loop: CASRQEGSSYEQYF. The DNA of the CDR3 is TGCGCCAGTCGCCAGGAGGGGAGCTCCTACGAGCAGTACTTC.

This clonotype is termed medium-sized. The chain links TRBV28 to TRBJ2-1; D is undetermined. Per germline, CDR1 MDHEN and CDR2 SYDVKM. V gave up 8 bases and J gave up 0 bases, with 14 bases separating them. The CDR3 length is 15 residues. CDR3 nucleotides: TGTGCCAGCGACTCACAAAGTTCCTCCTACAATGAGCAGTTCTTC. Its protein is CASDSQSSSYNEQFF.

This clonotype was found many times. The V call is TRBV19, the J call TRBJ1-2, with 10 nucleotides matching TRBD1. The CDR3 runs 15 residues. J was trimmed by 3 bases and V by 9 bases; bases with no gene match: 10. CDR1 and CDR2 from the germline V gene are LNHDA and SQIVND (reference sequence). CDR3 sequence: CASRADRGRDYGYTF. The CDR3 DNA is TGTGCCAGCCGAGCCGACAGGGGGCGCGACTATGGCTACACCTTC.

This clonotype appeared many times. CDR3 nucleotide sequence: TGCAGTGCTAGCCCCCTAGCGCGAAACATTCAGTACTTC. This encodes CSASPLARNIQYF. The genes are TRBV20-1 and TRBJ2-4; D might be TRBD2 (6 bases). Trimming took 3 bases from V and 6 from J, leaving 12 bases between them. Per germline, CDR1 DFQATT and CDR2 SNEGSKA (reference sequence). The CDR3 runs 13 residues.

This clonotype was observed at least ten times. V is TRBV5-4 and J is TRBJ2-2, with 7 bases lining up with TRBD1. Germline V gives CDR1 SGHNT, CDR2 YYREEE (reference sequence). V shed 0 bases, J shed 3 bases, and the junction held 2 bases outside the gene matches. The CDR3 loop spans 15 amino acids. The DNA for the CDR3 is TGTGCCAGCAGCTTGGGACAGGGTTACACCGGGGAGCTGTTTTTT. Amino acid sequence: CASSLGQGYTGELFF. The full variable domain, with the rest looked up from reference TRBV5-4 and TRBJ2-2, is ETGVTQSPTHLIKTRGQQVTLRCSSQSGHNTVSWYQQALGQGPQFIFQYYREEENGRGNFPPRFSGLQFPNYSSELNVNALELDDSALYLCASSLGQGYTGELFFGEGSRLTVL.

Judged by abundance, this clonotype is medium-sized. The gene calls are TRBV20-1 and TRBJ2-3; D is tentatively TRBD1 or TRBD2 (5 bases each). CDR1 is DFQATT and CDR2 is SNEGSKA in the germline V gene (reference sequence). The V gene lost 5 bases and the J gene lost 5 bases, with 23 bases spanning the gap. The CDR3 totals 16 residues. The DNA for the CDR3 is TGCAGTGCTGGATGGATCAGGGAACCCCGGGAAGATACGCAGTATTTT. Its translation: CSAGWIREPREDTQYF.